A single sample is the source of the 7 T cell receptor beta chains below, sequenced in a study of T cell clones after liver transplantation. Data came from immunoSEQ multiplex PCR; TCRdb stores just in-frame clones and leaves some out. The profile shows tens of thousands of clones, 85% to 95% of them singletons. This sample comprised CD4+ T cells from blood, obtained less than 27 months after liver transplant. All receptors come from a human patient who received a liver transplant. These T cells may partly come from the graft donor.

The chain couples TRBV19 to TRBJ2-7, with D perhaps matching TRBD2 (6 bases). V was trimmed by 5 bases and J by 6 bases, leaving 23 bases between them. Germline V gives CDR1 LNHDA, CDR2 SQIVND (reference sequence). The CDR3 is 16 amino acids. CDR3 nucleotide sequence: TGTGCCAGTAGTGAAGCCGCGACTAGAGAACTCGTCGAGCAGTACTTC. This translates into CASSEAATRELVEQYF.

This clone was detected only once. The V gene is TRBV2, the J gene TRBJ2-3, with no clear D. V was cut by 6 bases and J by 2 bases, with 12 bases left in between. Germline CDR1 is SNHLY and CDR2 is FYNNEI. This CDR3 comprises 14 residues. DNA for the CDR3: TGTGCCAGCAGGGGCCCACCCAACACAGATACGCAGTATTTT. Translated, it gives CASRGPPNTDTQYF. Full variable domain (remainder filled in from reference TRBV2 and TRBJ2-3): EPEVTQTPSHQVTQMGQEVILRCVPISNHLYFYWYRQILGQKVEFLVSFYNNEISEKSEIFDDQFSVERPDGSNFTLKIRSTKLEDSAMYFCASRGPPNTDTQYFGPGTRLTVL.

The V and J genes are TRBV6-1 and TRBJ1-5, with TRBD1 as a possible D gene (6 bases). Germline CDR1 is MNHNS and CDR2 is SASEGT. V lost 2 bases, J lost 3 bases, and 14 bases lay in between. This CDR3 has 16 residues. For the CDR3, the DNA is TGTGCCAGCAGTGAACAGCCAGGGGTAAACAATCAGCCCCAGCATTTT. Its translation is CASSEQPGVNNQPQHF.

This chain joins TRBV4-3 and TRBJ2-7, with D perhaps TRBD1 (5 bases). Germline assignment: CDR1 LGHNA and CDR2 YSLEER. The CDR3 contains 14 residues. V shed 1 base and J shed 0 bases, with 7 bases lying between them. The CDR3 nucleotides are TGCGCCAGCAGCCAAGGGACAAGCTCCTACGAGCAGTACTTC. This sequence encodes CASSQGTSSYEQYF.

The chain couples TRBV5-6 to TRBJ1-2, with D maybe TRBD1 (5 bases). This CDR3 comprises 14 residues. V lost 4 bases and J lost 8, with 18 bases in between. Germline CDR1 reads SGHDT; CDR2 reads YYEEEE. As DNA, the CDR3 is TGTGCCAGCAGCCCAGGGACCCTGCCGAAAGGCTACACCTTC. The encoded protein is CASSPGTLPKGYTF.

CDR3 sequence reads: CASSLMGMNTEAFF. The CDR3 nucleotides read TGCGCCAGCAGCTTGATGGGGATGAACACTGAAGCTTTCTTT. This rearrangement joins TRBV5-1 to TRBJ1-1; no reliable D call. Germline V gives CDR1 SGHRS, CDR2 YFSETQ. V gave up 1 base and J gave up 0 bases, with 7 bases separating them. The CDR3 length is 14 residues.

This CDR3 reads CASSPEGSGANVLTF. The DNA of the CDR3 is TGTGCCAGCAGCCCCGAGGGCTCTGGGGCCAACGTCCTGACTTTC. The V and J genes are TRBV5-6 and TRBJ2-6; D possibly corresponds to TRBD2 (5 bases). Trimming took off 4 bases at V and 0 bases at J, with 8 bases between the two ends. The CDR3 covers 15 residues. Per the germline V gene, CDR1 is SGHDT and CDR2 is YYEEEE.